This TCR beta chain comes out of a study of cytomegalovirus exposure and HLA in healthy donors. CDR1 SQVTM and CDR2 ANQGSEA come from the germline V gene. The V and J ends lost 3 bases and 9 bases, in that order; junction bases with no gene match: 13. The CDR3 covers 15 residues. PCR employed 60 Vbeta and 13 Jbeta primers. The table came from immunoSEQ multiplex PCR; TCRdb's copy has only in-frame clones and leaves some out. Of roughly 86,000 clones in the sample, roughly 79% are singletons; the top ten hold nearly 6%. The chain combines TRBV29-1 with TRBJ2-1, with 8 bases identical to TRBD2. The sequenced sample consisted of PBMCs. The TCR sequence derives from a female donor in good health and CMV-seronegative. DNA of the CDR3: TGCAGCGTTGACGGCGGGGGGATCTACTTGGGTGAGCAGTTCTTC. Its translation is CSVDGGGIYLGEQFF.